This T cell receptor (beta chain) was found in a study of naive and memory T cell subsets. In this sample, this clonotype turned up a few times. What it binds is unknown. The beta constant-region primer was an equimolar mix of two oligonucleotides covering TRBC1 and TRBC2. The ligated cDNA underwent four PCR rounds using SP2 and nested alpha and beta constant-region primers. TCRdb analysed the UMI-ligation and nested PCR reads with MiXCR anew, one entry per CDR3 protein. Of 150,000 or so distinct CDR3 sequences listed, roughly 20% are singletons. Study-wide findings and caveats: Especially in CD8 cells, naive repertoires contained a few larger clonotypes, possibly CD45RA-re-expressing memory cells.

Germline CDR1 DFQATT, CDR2 SNEGSKA (reference sequence). Unmatched junction bases numbered 8, after V lost 4 bases and J lost 3 bases. The CDR3 runs to 15 residues. Sequenced sample: naive CD4+ T cells from blood. This clonotype was obtained from a human donor in good health. V gene TRBV20-1 combines with J gene TRBJ2-5; 10 bases map to TRBD2. CDR3 sequence reads: CSAMKREGLEETQYF. As DNA, the CDR3 is TGCAGTGCTATGAAGCGGGAGGGTCTGGAAGAGACCCAGTACTTC.